A single T cell receptor (beta chain) is shown here with its context. Its antigen target is currently unknown. It has no much larger one-base neighbor in the sample; base qualities were not kept. CDR1 and CDR2, per the germline V gene (reference sequence), are DFQATT and SNEGSKA. There are 16 amino acids in the CDR3, from cysteine to phenylalanine inclusive. The kept DNA is CDR3 alone, 48 bases in frame from the first base. V trim: 3 bases; J trim: 4 bases; unmatched bases: 14. Set within a cohort of healthcare workers in London, UK, this nested case-control study involved weekly PCR testing of nasopharyngeal swabs along with blood sampling. Healthcare workers were enrolled in the week of the UK lockdown, from 23 to 31 March 2020, and were followed every week for up to roughly 16 weeks. Library creation used 5' RACE. Data came from a NextSeq 500. Unique molecular identifiers were attached to individual cDNA molecules in the TCR library protocol so that sequencing error and PCR bias could be corrected. Both TCR alpha and beta chains were sequenced, and tight co-correlation was observed between alpha and beta sequence abundances in each sample. The study's own analysis went as follows. Decombinator V4 was used to perform V gene, J gene and CDR3 annotation of TCR sequences. TCRs were defined as expanded if a significant change between any two time points was detected under a Poisson model with p below 0.0001. Abundances of TCRs were expressed as counts per million after normalisation to the total number of TCRs sequenced in each sample. TRAV1-2 paired with TRAJ12, TRAJ20 or TRAJ33 defined MAIT TCRs, while TRAV10 paired with TRAJ18 defined iNKT TCRs. VDJdb, accessed on 1 November 2021, was searched for TCRs annotated for CMV, EBV and SARS-CoV-2, and TCRs annotated for more than one antigen were excluded. The public reads were reprocessed in TCRdb via fastp at Q25 and MiXCR, keeping in-frame beta chains. A single entry per CDR3 protein holds the most common genes and DNA from its merged rows. The V and J calls and clone size come from TCRdb's table, not from the authors' own analysis. This sample gives about 98,000 distinct CDR3 sequences in total; about an eighth of them show up just once. Roughly 7.2% of the sample is in the top ten clones.

The sample comes from a study of early T cells in non-severe SARS-CoV-2 infection listed by TCRdb under 2021. A note on the overall study: Because TCR sequencing relied on bulk RNA taken from unsorted whole blood, pairing of alpha and beta chains was not possible.

The full study reports these points: VDJdb matching was skewed toward anti-spike CD8 responses and likely underestimated virus-specific expansions by missing private and CD4 specificities.

Sequencing was performed on whole blood. The sequence was obtained from an adult who was a healthcare worker with PCR-confirmed SARS-CoV-2 infection or an uninfected control (not recorded which). The V and J segments used are TRBV20-1 and TRBJ1-2; TRBD1 matches 7 bases in the middle. The CDR3 has the sequence CSASPTGQVYSYGYTF. The nucleotides read TGCAGTGCTAGCCCCACCGGACAGGTTTACTCCTATGGCTACACCTTC.